This passage covers 18 T cell receptor beta chains from one sample sequenced in a study of cytomegalovirus exposure and HLA in healthy donors. This PCR relied on a set of 60 Vbeta primers and 13 Jbeta primers. Sequencing was performed with immunoSEQ multiplex PCR; in TCRdb, only in-frame clones are kept and a portion is missing. In the table there are fewer than 150,000 clones, around 80% of which are singletons. The sample consisted of PBMCs. The origin of the receptors is a man aged 30 to 39 in good health and CMV-seronegative.

Remarks on this clone: The junction departs from germline at one end; a sequencing error may be responsible. The chain joins TRBV29-1 to TRBJ1-2; maybe TRBD1 (6 bases). The CDR3 is 13 residues long. Germline V gene lookup returns CDR1 SQVTM and CDR2 ANQGSEA. This CDR3 reads CSVSTGINYGYPF. As DNA, the CDR3 is TGCAGCGTTAGTACAGGGATAAACTATGGCTACCCCTTC.

The V call is TRBV5-4, the J call TRBJ1-2, with 7 bases that match TRBD1. Trimming at V came to 4 bases and at J to 4 bases, leaving 7 bases not matched to a gene. The CDR3 contains 14 residues. Germline CDR1 is SGHNT and CDR2 is YYREEE (reference sequence). CDR3 DNA sequence: TGTGCCAGCAGCATAGACAGGGAAGGCTATGGCTACACCTTC. As protein: CASSIDREGYGYTF.

The J gene is TRBJ1-4, the V gene TRBV5-1; D gene unclear. V was pared by 4 bases and J by 8 bases, with 21 bases between. The CDR3 spans 16 residues. Germline lookup yields CDR1 SGHRS and CDR2 YFSETQ. Here the CDR3 reads CASSPAAPDLSEKLFF. In DNA form, the CDR3 reads TGCGCCAGCAGCCCCGCGGCGCCCGACCTATCCGAAAAACTGTTTTTT.

This clone was counted only a few times. The chain links TRBV25-1 to TRBJ2-5; 7 nucleotides align to TRBD1. V shed 6 bases and J 7 bases; nucleotides not matched to a gene: 11. The CDR3 length is 14 residues. CDR1 is MGHDK, CDR2 SYGVNS, per germline. The CDR3 nucleotides are TGTGCCAGCAGAAGGGGGCTCTTACGGGTGACCCAGTACTTC. Translation: CASRRGLLRVTQYF.

The gene calls are TRBV5-1 and TRBJ1-3; tentatively, D is TRBD1 (5 bases). The length of the CDR3 is 15 residues. Germline V lookup: CDR1 SGHRS, CDR2 YFSETQ. Trimming left V 1 base short and J 0 bases short, with 8 bases between. CDR3 nucleotide sequence: TGCGCCAGCAGCTTGTCGGGGGTCTCTGGAAACACCATATATTTT. It codes for CASSLSGVSGNTIYF.

This rearrangement joins TRBV28 to TRBJ2-3; D is possibly TRBD2 (5 bases). Trimming took off 1 base at V and 2 bases at J, with 10 bases between the two ends. The CDR3 is 15 amino acids. Germline V gene sequence: CDR1 MDHEN, CDR2 SYDVKM. CDR3 amino acids: CASSLSPGTTDTQYF. The DNA for the CDR3 is TGTGCCAGCAGTTTATCCCCGGGAACCACAGATACGCAGTATTTT.

This clone was seen just once. The J gene is TRBJ2-7, the V gene TRBV7-6, with 9 bases identical to TRBD2. There are 15 residues in the CDR3. Germline loops: CDR1 SGHVS, CDR2 FNYEAQ. V gave up 5 bases and J gave up 2 bases; unmatched junction bases: 7. CDR3 sequence reads: CASSLETSGTYEQYF. Here the CDR3 DNA reads TGTGCCAGCAGCCTTGAGACTAGCGGAACCTACGAGCAGTACTTC.

The V call is TRBV6-1, the J call TRBJ2-1; no clear D gene. The V gene's germline CDR1 is MNHNS and CDR2 SASEGT. V gave up 3 bases and J gave up 4 bases, with 13 bases separating them. The CDR3 contains 15 residues. The CDR3 DNA sequence: TGTGCCAGCAGTGATGACTTCACCCTTTACAATGAGCAGTTCTTC. Amino acid sequence: CASSDDFTLYNEQFF.

The V gene is TRBV28, the J gene TRBJ2-6; D is possibly TRBD1 (6 bases). The CDR3 covers 19 residues. Germline lookup yields CDR1 MDHEN and CDR2 SYDVKM. The germline V and J ends were trimmed by 8 bases and 1 base, with 24 bases remaining between them. The CDR3 DNA follows: TGTGCCAGCCGTATGTCCCCGGGCAGGGGAATTTCTGGGGCCAACGTCCTGACTTTC. It yields the protein CASRMSPGRGISGANVLTF.

The V gene is TRBV7-2, the J gene TRBJ2-7, with 11 positions matching TRBD1. Trimming took 1 base from V and 10 from J; bases not matched to a gene: 15. Germline V lookup: CDR1 SGHTA, CDR2 FQGNSA. The CDR3 totals 17 residues. CDR3 protein: CASSLGEGLGTGGHQYF. As DNA, the CDR3 is TGTGCCAGCAGCTTAGGCGAGGGTTTAGGGACAGGGGGTCATCAGTACTTC.

V gene TRBV4-1 combines with J gene TRBJ1-1; no clear D gene. The CDR3 extends over 16 amino acids. V dropped 0 bases and J dropped 0 bases, with 11 bases sitting between them. The germline gives CDR1 MGHRA, CDR2 YSYEKL. In nucleotides, the CDR3 is TGCGCCAGCAGCCAAGATCCGGCGGGGATGAACACTGAAGCTTTCTTT. As protein: CASSQDPAGMNTEAFF.

J is TRBJ2-7 and V is TRBV5-1; tentative D call: TRBD1 (5 bases). Between the trimmed V and J ends, which lost 1 base and 3 bases, there was a span of 8 bases. In germline, CDR1 is SGHRS, CDR2 YFSETQ. CDR3 length: 13 amino acids. The CDR3 coding sequence is TGCGCCAGCAGCTTGAGCAGGGACTACGAGCAGTACTTC. As protein: CASSLSRDYEQYF.

This clone was counted only a few times. The chain links TRBV5-6 to TRBJ1-5; 8 bases are shared with TRBD1. This CDR3 has 15 residues. The germline gives CDR1 SGHDT, CDR2 YYEEEE. J lost 7 bases, V lost 2 bases, and 8 bases had no gene match. CDR3 nucleotide sequence: TGTGCCAGCAGCTTCCTCAGGGGGCTCGACCAGCCCCAGCATTTT. As protein: CASSFLRGLDQPQHF.

This chain links TRBV19 with TRBJ2-7; 7 bases line up with TRBD1. Trimming took 4 bases from V and 2 from J; bases not matched to a gene: 5. CDR1 and CDR2 (germline): LNHDA, SQIVND (reference sequence). This CDR3 contains 14 residues. CDR3 in amino acids: CASSKTGPPYEQYF. In DNA, the CDR3 is TGTGCCAGTAGTAAGACAGGGCCCCCCTACGAGCAGTACTTC.

The rearrangement joins TRBV2 to TRBJ1-1; D is unresolved. The V end was cut by 1 base, the J end by 0 bases, with 12 bases between. Per germline, CDR1 SNHLY and CDR2 FYNNEI. This CDR3 is built from 16 residues. CDR3 coding DNA: TGTGCCAGCAGTGAAGGGGCAACGAATCTGAACACTGAAGCTTTCTTT. Amino acids: CASSEGATNLNTEAFF.

This clone was seen once. The chain uses TRBV4-1 and TRBJ1-3; the D is unclear. Germline V CDR1 and CDR2: MGHRA, YSYEKL. This CDR3 comprises 15 residues. The germline V and J ends were trimmed by 3 bases and 0 bases, with 9 bases remaining between them. CDR3 bases: TGCGCCAGCAGCCAGCAGTCCCACTCTGGAAACACCATATATTTT. Its translation: CASSQQSHSGNTIYF.

This clone was picked up a small number of times. This chain connects TRBV6-5 to TRBJ2-7; 10 bases are shared with TRBD1. The ends lost 6 bases at V and 4 bases at J; junction bases unmatched: 6. Germline V gives CDR1 MNHEY, CDR2 SVGAGI. This CDR3 contains 14 residues. Here the CDR3 DNA reads TGTGCCAGCAGCCGACCGGGACAGGGGTACGAGCAGTACTTC. Its translation is CASSRPGQGYEQYF.

The rearrangement joins TRBV18 to TRBJ2-6; maybe TRBD1 (6 bases). Germline V CDR1 and CDR2: KGHSH, LQKENI. Between the trimmed V and J ends, which lost 1 base and 1 base, there was a span of 14 bases. CDR3 length: 18 residues. The CDR3 sequence: CASSPRRAGESGANVLTF. The CDR3 DNA sequence: TGTGCCAGCTCACCACGAAGGGCAGGGGAGTCTGGGGCCAACGTCCTGACTTTC. The complete variable domain, with remaining parts taken from reference TRBV18 and TRBJ2-6, reads NAGVMQNPRHLVRRRGQEARLRCSPMKGHSHVYWYRQLPEEGLKFMVYLQKENIIDESGMPKERFSAEFPKEGPSILRIQQVVRGDSAAYFCASSPRRAGESGANVLTFGAGSRLTVL.